The 20 T cell receptor beta chains in this list originate from one sample, sequenced in a study of read filtering for tumor transcriptome and immune sequencing. Molecular barcoded adaptors covering alpha/delta and beta/gamma chains were used on 400 to 450 ng RNA. TCRdb recomputed calls from the reads with MiXCR, one row per CDR3 protein. The sample shows 20,000 to 30,000 distinct CDR3 sequences, about 20% of them seen only once. Material for sequencing was a population of CD138-negative cells sorted from bone marrow. These receptors were obtained from a donor at least 40 years old with multiple myeloma.

Comment on this clonotype: Because it lacks the conserved phenylalanine or tryptophan at the end, this CDR3 is likely a read error. The chain is built from TRBV20-1 and TRBJ2-2; 11 nucleotides align to TRBD2. The trim removed 5 bases at V and 7 bases at J, leaving 6 bases unmatched. Germline CDR1 is DFQATT and CDR2 is SNEGSKA (reference sequence). The CDR3 has 14 amino acids. This chain's CDR3 is CSADMGLADGELFS. CDR3 DNA sequence: TGCAGTGCTGATATGGGACTAGCGGACGGGGAGCTGTTTTCC.

This clonotype has at least ten counts. The chain has TRBV6-5 and TRBJ2-5; D gene ambiguous. The CDR3 contains 13 residues. Germline values: CDR1 MNHEY, CDR2 SVGAGI. The ends were cut back, 4 bases at V and 4 bases at J, with 10 bases in the middle. The CDR3 DNA is TGTGCCAGCAGTTTGGTTAAACTAGAGACCCAGTACTTC. Protein: CASSLVKLETQYF.

This clonotype has ten or more counts. This chain connects TRBV21-1 to TRBJ2-1; the table's D gene call, TRBD1, was not cross checked with the DNA. TRBV21-1 is recorded as a pseudogene. The CDR3 extends over 16 amino acids. The CDR3 here is CASSKAEGEEYNEQFF. In nucleotides, the CDR3 is TGTGCCAGCAGCAAAGCGGAGGGGGAGGAATACAATGAGCAGTTCTTC.

The table lists this clonotype with many counts. The genes are TRBV28 and TRBJ2-7; D gene ambiguous. The CDR3 contains 14 residues. The V end lost 6 bases, the J end lost 0 bases, and 12 bases lay between the germline ends. Germline V gene sequence: CDR1 MDHEN, CDR2 SYDVKM. The CDR3 reads CASRGENPSYEQYF. CDR3 bases: TGTGCCAGCAGGGGTGAGAACCCCTCCTACGAGCAGTACTTC.

Regarding this clonotype: This may come from a read error, since a much larger clone is one base off. This sequence joins TRBV9 and TRBJ1-2; 8 nucleotides line up with TRBD1. In germline, CDR1 is SGDLS, CDR2 YYNGEE. The CDR3 sequence is 16 residues long. The CDR3 coding sequence is TGTGCCGGCAGCGTAGATGGGACAGGAGTTAACTATGGCTACACCTTC. Translating gives CAGSVDGTGVNYGYTF. Full variable domain (rest looked up from reference TRBV9 and TRBJ1-2): DSGVTQTPKHLITATGQRVTLRCSPRSGDLSVYWYQQSLDQGLQFLIQYYNGEERAKGNILERFSAQQFPDLHSELNLSSLELGDSALYFCAGSVDGTGVNYGYTFGSGTRLTVV.

This clonotype was counted ten times or more. V is TRBV7-6 and J is TRBJ1-1; D gene uncertain. This CDR3 is built from 13 residues. The V gene's germline CDR1 is SGHVS and CDR2 FNYEAQ. V lost 5 bases and J lost 1, with 8 bases in between. In DNA form, the CDR3 reads TGTGCCAGCAGCCGAGAGGGGAACACTGAAGCTTTCTTT. Encoded protein: CASSREGNTEAFF.

The V gene is TRBV20-1, the J gene TRBJ2-3, with 8 bases aligning to TRBD2. This CDR3 has 15 amino acids. The V and J ends lost 1 base and 4 bases, in that order; junction bases with no gene match: 7. Germline V gene sequence: CDR1 DFQATT, CDR2 SNEGSKA (reference sequence). CDR3 nucleotide sequence: TGCAGTGCTAGAGGAGGAGCGGGAGCAGCAGATACGCAGTATTTT. It is translated as CSARGGAGAADTQYF.

This clonotype was seen only once. One end of the junction is discordant with germline, which a read error may explain. The rearrangement joins TRBV11-2 to TRBJ1-1; D remains ambiguous. This CDR3 region has 12 residues. Germline V gives CDR1 SGHAT, CDR2 FQNNGV. The CDR3 reads CASSPGRTEAYF. CDR3 DNA sequence: TGTGCCAGCAGCCCTGGGCGGACTGAAGCTTACTTT.

This clonotype was found many times. The chain has TRBV7-3 and TRBJ2-1; weak D call: TRBD2 (5 bases). This CDR3 contains 12 residues. CDR1 is SGHTA and CDR2 is FQGTGA in the germline V gene. Between the trimmed V and J ends, which lost 4 bases and 8 bases, there was a span of 9 bases. The CDR3 DNA follows: TGTGCCAGCAGCTCGGACTCTTATGAGCAGTTCTTC. Protein: CASSSDSYEQFF.

This clonotype was detected only a few times. The chain employs TRBV30 and TRBJ2-6; D is possibly TRBD1 (5 bases). There are 15 residues in the CDR3. In germline, CDR1 is GTSNPN, CDR2 SVGIG (reference sequence). The V and J ends lost 5 bases and 0 bases respectively, with 11 bases between them. DNA for the CDR3: TGTGCCTGGGAGACAGCCAACTCTGGGGCCAACGTCCTGACTTTC. This sequence encodes CAWETANSGANVLTF.

This clonotype has a count of ten or more. The chain combines TRBV5-1 with TRBJ1-1, with TRBD1 matching 7 bases. V dropped 3 bases and J dropped 1; count of bases not matched to a gene: 6. In germline, CDR1 is SGHRS, CDR2 YFSETQ. This CDR3 is built from 15 residues. CDR3 coding DNA: TGCGCCAGCAGCTCGGGAGGGACAGCGAACACTGAAGCTTTCTTT. Protein: CASSSGGTANTEAFF.

The chain uses TRBV6-5 and TRBJ2-1; D may be TRBD2 (6 bases). V lost 2 bases and J 6 bases, leaving 20 bases between the germline ends. Germline loops: CDR1 MNHEY, CDR2 SVGAGI. The CDR3 sequence is 17 residues long. Here the CDR3 DNA reads TGTGCCAGCAGTTACCCAATCCCCGGGGGAGCTGGCAATGAGCAGTTCTTC. This codes for CASSYPIPGGAGNEQFF.

A word on this clonotype: With a much larger clone just one base away, this may be a read error. This chain uses TRBV4-2 with TRBJ2-3; no reliable D call. The end of the DNA is better explained by TRBJ1-5, so the J call may be wrong. CDR3 length: 19 residues. In germline, CDR1 is LGHNA, CDR2 YNFKEQ. CDR3 region: CASSRVRTSGSAFADTQHF. CDR3 DNA: TGTGCCAGCAGCCGGGTTCGGACTAGCGGGAGTGCATTCGCAGATACGCAGCATTTT.

This clonotype was counted at least ten times. This chain uses TRBV2 with TRBJ1-4; unclear D gene. CDR3 size: 15 residues. V lost 4 bases and J lost 7, with 16 bases in between. Germline CDR1 is SNHLY and CDR2 is FYNNEI. The CDR3 DNA sequence: TGTGCCAGCAGTGGTATCCCCGGAGGTGGTGAAAAACTGTTTTTT. This gives the protein CASSGIPGGGEKLFF.

This clonotype was counted at least ten times. The chain has TRBV12-3 or TRBV12-4 and TRBJ2-2, with D perhaps TRBD2 (7 bases). This CDR3 has 20 amino acids. V lost 7 bases and J 4 bases, leaving 31 bases between the germline ends. CDR3 in amino acids: CASTLIGGASGRGGTGELFF. CDR3 nucleotide sequence: TGTGCCAGCACCCTCATAGGGGGGGCTAGCGGAAGAGGGGGCACCGGGGAGCTGTTTTTT.

On this clonotype: A single base is all that separates this from a far larger clone, so a read error is likely. The rearrangement uses TRBV6-5 and TRBJ2-7; D possibly uses TRBD1 or TRBD2 (5 bases each). The CDR3 length is 15 residues. Germline lookup yields CDR1 MNHEY and CDR2 SVGAGI. Trimming stripped 1 base from V and 5 bases from J, with 15 bases between. CDR3 sequence: CASSYWDVLSHEQYF. CDR3 bases: TGTGCCAGCAGTTACTGGGACGTCCTGTCCCACGAGCAGTACTTC.

This clonotype was recorded at least ten times. This chain uses TRBV20-1 with TRBJ2-1; D perhaps matches TRBD2 (5 bases). CDR1 is DFQATT, CDR2 SNEGSKA, per germline (reference sequence). The CDR3 contains 16 residues. The V end was cut by 5 bases, the J end by 2 bases, with 19 bases between. The CDR3 DNA sequence: TGCAGTGCTGAGGAAATTGTAAGCGGCGCCTACAATGAGCAGTTCTTC. This translates into CSAEEIVSGAYNEQFF.

This clonotype was detected only a few times. The chain recombines TRBV5-1 with TRBJ1-2, with 8 bases aligning to TRBD1. The CDR3 runs to 15 residues. Per the germline V gene, CDR1 is SGHRS and CDR2 is YFSETQ. Trimming removed 4 bases from V and 2 bases from J; junction bases left unmatched: 7. The CDR3 DNA follows: TGCGCCAGCAGCCCCACGACAGGGGTAAACTATGGCTACACCTTC. Translated, it gives CASSPTTGVNYGYTF.

This clonotype was counted many times. The gene calls are TRBV11-2 and TRBJ2-1; 8 nucleotides line up with TRBD2. Germline values: CDR1 SGHAT, CDR2 FQNNGV. Germline trimming cut 5 bases from V and 6 bases from J; bases unmatched to any gene: 6. The CDR3 consists of 14 residues. This CDR3 reads CASSTRTSSNEQFF. For the CDR3, the DNA is TGTGCCAGCAGCACCCGGACTAGCTCCAATGAGCAGTTCTTC.

The rearrangement uses TRBV29-1 and TRBJ1-3; the D gene is possibly TRBD1 (6 bases). Germline V gives CDR1 SQVTM, CDR2 ANQGSEA. Trimming cost V 3 bases and J 4 bases, with 19 bases left between them. CDR3 length: 16 amino acids. The CDR3 region is CSVELITGPWGNTIYF. CDR3 DNA sequence: TGCAGCGTTGAGCTCATTACAGGGCCATGGGGAAACACCATATATTTT.